This record looks at one T cell receptor (beta chain) sequence and its context. Libraries were prepared by immunoSEQ multiplex PCR; TCRdb keeps only in-frame clonotypes and omits some of them. The sample consists of 2 million to 2.5 million clones, more than 80% of them appearing once. These data come from a study of shared clonotypes between healthy human individuals. J gave up 0 bases and V 5 bases, and 10 bases lay outside the gene matches. The CDR3 has 18 amino acids. Germline CDR1 and CDR2: SGHAT and FQNNGV. The chain couples TRBV11-2 to TRBJ2-2; 9 nucleotides align to TRBD1. Sequencing used naive CD4+ T cells from PBMCs. The subset: CD45RA+ positively selected. This receptor was identified in a man between 18 and 29 years old in good health. Some clones in this sample may be carry-over from other donors' samples. DNA of the CDR3: TGTGCCAGCAGCGTGGGACAGGGCTTTCGTACGAACACCGGGGAGCTGTTTTTT. Protein: CASSVGQGFRTNTGELFF.